The present T cell receptor beta chain was sequenced within a study of OX40 agonist ivuxolimab in advanced cancers. Background on the whole study: Ivuxolimab was an agonistic, fully human IgG2 monoclonal antibody directed against OX40 (CD134), a costimulatory receptor. Intravenous ivuxolimab was administered to patients every 2 weeks at six dose levels: 0.01, 0.1, 0.3, 1.5, 3 and 10 mg/kg. Of the approximately 54 dose-escalation patients, hepatocellular carcinoma was present in about 20, melanoma in approximately 15, renal cell carcinoma in 9 and head and neck cancer in 9. A male proportion of roughly 80% and a mean age of around 60 years, ranging from 23 to 79, were recorded for the dose-escalation cohort. Patients were allowed to have had prior anti-PD-1, anti-PD-L1 or anti-CTLA-4 therapy, and 30% to 50% of the dose-escalation patients had previously received checkpoint inhibitors. Three dose-escalation patients achieved partial responses, one with hepatocellular carcinoma and two with cutaneous melanoma. The purpose of peripheral TCRbeta sequencing was to test whether ivuxolimab changed TCR sequence diversity and led to clonal T-cell expansion. The paper describes the monotherapy dose-escalation part (N = 52 patients) of the phase I trial of ivuxolimab. Overall study outcomes, separate from this receptor: Low levels of normalized T-cell clonal expansion were also shown by some nonresponding patients. The antigen specificity of the clonally expanded peripheral T cells was not determined. At doses of 0.1 to 3.0 mg/kg, clonal expansion of both CD4+ and CD8+ blood T cells was observed from baseline to week 6. After ivuxolimab, expanded clones were on average more numerous among CD8+ T cells than among CD4+ T cells. In partial responders in the 0.1-3.0 mg/kg groups, normalized peripheral clonal expansion was found to be among the lowest, especially among CD8+ T cells.

The CDR3 contains 11 residues, cysteine and phenylalanine counted. Only the CDR3 DNA is retained, 33 bases long and in frame from the first base. The germline V gene supplies CDR1 SQVTM and CDR2 ANQGSEA. The V and J ends are trimmed by 7 bases and 0 bases, leaving 6 bases between them. Genomic DNA was extracted from sorted cells for sequencing of the TCRbeta CDR3 region. The immunoSEQ Assay was used to sequence the TCRbeta CDR3 regions. TCRdb provides this immuneACCESS table in a form limited to in-frame rearrangements. Some clones are lacking; in checked studies, under half of them reflect an unresolved V gene, and why the rest are absent is not known. For this sample the table gives 45,000 to 55,000 clones, of which 85% were detected only once. 9% to 10% of the sample is taken by the ten largest. Remarks on this clone: This receptor's antigen is unknown. No base qualities exist here, and no much larger clone lies one base off it.

Patients with autoimmune disease history or receiving systemic immunosuppression were excluded from the trial. In every dose cohort, peripheral blood was drawn for TCR sequencing at baseline, cycle 4 day 1, and cycle 7 day 1. The samples were taken from a phase I, first-in-human, multicenter, open-label dose-escalation trial of ivuxolimab. Adults with locally advanced or metastatic melanoma, renal cell, hepatocellular, or head and neck squamous cell carcinoma were enrolled in the trial. Before TCR sequencing, CD4+ T cells and CD8+ T cells from peripheral blood were sorted into separate populations.

The receptor was derived from an adult with an advanced solid tumor such as melanoma, head and neck, liver or kidney cancer. The rearrangement joined TRBV29-1 to TRBJ1-1; confidence is insufficient to name the D gene. The sequences come from CD4+ or CD8+ T cells sorted from blood, collected in a trial of the OX40 agonist ivuxolimab. The DNA sequence is as follows: TGCAGCGCCCGGGTGAACACTGAAGCTTTCTTT. It codes for CSARVNTEAFF. Supplemented by the reference TRBV29-1 and TRBJ1-1 proteins around the CDR3, the complete variable domain is SAVISQKPSRDICQRGTSLTIQCQVDSQVTMMFWYRQQPGQSLTLIATANQGSEATYESGFVIDKFPISRPNLTFSTLTVSNMSPEDSSIYLCSARVNTEAFFGQGTRLTVV.